This T cell receptor beta chain emerged from a study of early T cells in non-severe SARS-CoV-2 infection. Across the study: It was bulk RNA from unsorted whole blood that was sequenced, and the chains were unpaired. Regarding the study as a whole: Anti-spike CD8 responses were favored in VDJdb matching, and private and CD4 specificities were missed.

Germline V CDR1 and CDR2: MNHEY, SMNVEV (reference sequence). Trimming at V came to 4 bases and at J to 4 bases, leaving 9 bases not matched to a gene. CDR3 length equals 15 residues. Individual cDNA molecules were tagged with unique molecular identifiers. Via MiXCR, TCRdb re-called the 5' RACE reads, giving one row per CDR3 protein. In the table there are about 52,000 distinct CDR3 sequences, 8% of which are singletons. A word on this clonotype: Its antigen remains unknown.

The sequence was obtained from an adult who was a healthcare worker with PCR-confirmed SARS-CoV-2 infection or an uninfected control (not recorded which). The rearrangement joins TRBV27 to TRBJ1-2; 7 bases fit TRBD1. Material: whole blood. The DNA of the CDR3 is TGTGCCAGCAGTTCTCGACAGGGAATGCTCTATGGCTACACCTTC. Translated: CASSSRQGMLYGYTF.